The TCR beta chain described here comes from a study of persistence of HIV-infected CD4 T cells. CDR3 length equals 16 residues. Between the trimmed V and J ends, which lost 3 bases and 6 bases, there was a span of 17 bases. CDR1 is MNHNS, CDR2 SASEGT, per germline. The libraries were made with immunoSEQ version 4 in survey mode. The assay was immunoSEQ multiplex PCR, and TCRdb's table has in-frame clones only and misses some. The table includes under 55,000 clones, 88% detected once. A note on this clone: No antigen is known for it.

Anti-CD3/anti-CD28 beads served as a nonspecific positive control stimulus. Sorting of responding CD4+ T cells relied on upregulated CD40 ligand together with CD69. The chain employs TRBV6-1 and TRBJ1-4, with D hard to call. The starting material was CD4+ T cells sorted from PBMCs after approximately 20-hour stimulation, obtained from a patient who received antiretroviral therapy. This TCR was sampled from an adult woman with HIV who was CMV-seropositive. This chain's CDR3 is CASSERMRVGHEKLFF. CDR3 in DNA: TGTGCCAGCAGTGAGAGGATGAGGGTCGGGCATGAAAAACTGTTTTTT.